The rows below give T cell receptor beta chains drawn from one sample of a study of T cells after posttransplantation cyclophosphamide. The data were produced by immunoSEQ multiplex PCR, yet TCRdb's version contains in-frame clones alone and is incomplete. Found here are 35,000 to 50,000 clones, around 90% of them singletons; the top ten hold 2% to 3%. This specimen consisted of PBMCs, obtained about 64 days after allogeneic stem cell transplant with posttransplant cyclophosphamide. The receptors were sampled from a male patient aged 55-69 years who received an allogeneic stem cell transplant from a related donor and was CMV-positive. Among the T cells, some may be from the graft donor. Both conserved end residues are part of each CDR3. A D gene is named only where the DNA matches it firmly. Not every row has a clone size; where given, it reads once, few, many or a size class.

j_gene,v_gene,abundance,d_gene,CDR3aa,CDR3nt
TRBJ2-7,TRBV15,.,.,CATSREQGGSYEQYF,TGTGCCACCAGCAGAGAACAGGGAGGGTCCTACGAGCAGTACTTC
TRBJ2-7,TRBV29-1,.,.,CSVITGSYEQYF,TGCAGCGTAATAACAGGGAGCTACGAGCAGTACTTC
TRBJ2-1,TRBV5-6,once,TRBD1,CASSLVGQVLSYNEQFF,TGTGCCAGCAGCTTGGTCGGACAGGTTCTTTCCTACAATGAGCAGTTCTTC
TRBJ1-1,TRBV11-2,.,.,CASSLRIETANTEAFF,TGTGCCAGCAGCTTAAGGATCGAAACAGCGAACACTGAAGCTTTCTTT
TRBJ2-5,TRBV28,.,TRBD2,CASSRTLAGVQETQYF,TGTGCCAGCAGTAGAACACTAGCGGGGGTACAAGAGACCCAGTACTTC
TRBJ1-6,TRBV2,once,.,CASSEARGPGDNSPLHF,TGTGCCAGCAGTGAAGCGCGGGGGCCAGGGGATAATTCACCCCTCCACTTT
TRBJ2-1,TRBV7-8,.,.,CASSKWDISYNEQFF,TGTGCCAGCAGCAAATGGGACATTTCCTACAATGAGCAGTTCTTC
TRBJ1-4,TRBV7-6,.,.,CASSLDRAFNEKLFF,TGTGCCAGCAGCTTAGACAGAGCTTTTAATGAAAAACTGTTTTTT
TRBJ2-3,TRBV28,once,TRBD2,CASPPGGGTDTQYF,TGTGCCAGCCCTCCCGGGGGGGGCACAGATACGCAGTATTTT
TRBJ1-1,TRBV11-2,.,.,CASSLDRGRGMNTEAFF,TGTGCCAGCAGCTTAGACCGGGGTCGGGGGATGAACACTGAAGCTTTCTTT
TRBJ2-5,TRBV2,.,.,CASSGDLTGRETQYF,TGTGCCAGCAGCGGGGACCTAACCGGGAGAGAGACCCAGTACTTC
TRBJ2-1,TRBV5-1,.,TRBD2,CASSPLAGGHNEQFF,TGCGCCAGCAGCCCACTAGCGGGGGGACACAATGAGCAGTTCTTC
TRBJ2-5,TRBV7-7,.,TRBD1,CASSPGQGRETQYF,TGTGCCAGCAGCCCCGGACAGGGGCGGGAGACCCAGTACTTC
TRBJ2-7,TRBV9,.,TRBD2,CASSVVVGGIDEQYF,TGTGCCAGCAGCGTAGTGGTCGGGGGGATCGACGAGCAGTACTTC
TRBJ1-2,TRBV10-3,.,TRBD1,CATEAAGGPTNYGYTF,TGTGCCACCGAGGCGGCAGGGGGCCCCACTAACTATGGCTACACCTTC
TRBJ1-5,TRBV7-8,.,.,CASSVRGGDNQPQHF,TGTGCCAGCAGCGTGCGTGGGGGGGACAATCAGCCCCAGCATTTT
TRBJ2-5,TRBV27,.,TRBD2,CASSKRTSGGAGTQYF,TGTGCCAGCAGTAAGAGGACTAGCGGGGGTGCGGGGACCCAGTACTTC
TRBJ1-1,TRBV28,.,.,CASSLPGSISEAFF,TGTGCCAGCAGTTTACCAGGGTCAATCTCTGAAGCTTTCTTT
TRBJ1-1,TRBV6-7,.,TRBD1,CASSYSGTGENTEAFF,TGTGCCAGCAGTTACTCGGGGACAGGGGAAAACACTGAAGCTTTCTTT
TRBJ2-2,TRBV11-2,.,TRBD1,CASSFLRGTGGLPGELFF,TGTGCCAGCAGCTTCCTTCGTGGGACAGGGGGCTTGCCCGGGGAGCTGTTTTTT
TRBJ1-4,TRBV11-3,.,TRBD1,CASSWGTGDNEKLFF,TGTGCCAGCAGCTGGGGGACAGGGGATAATGAAAAACTGTTTTTT
TRBJ2-7,TRBV2,few,.,CASSYASPSSYEQYF,TGTGCCAGCAGTTATGCTAGTCCCAGCTCCTACGAGCAGTACTTC
TRBJ2-3,TRBV4-2,.,.,CASSQEGSGRSTDTQYF,TGTGCCAGCAGCCAAGAGGGGAGTGGGAGGAGCACAGATACGCAGTATTTT
TRBJ2-7,TRBV28,.,TRBD2,CATTSGGNREQYF,TGTGCCACTACCTCGGGGGGTAATCGCGAGCAGTACTTC
TRBJ1-2,TRBV5-4,.,.,CASSLETASYGYPF,TGTGCCAGCAGCTTGGAAACAGCCAGCTATGGCTACCCCTTC
TRBJ1-5,TRBV7-8,.,TRBD1,CASSLVATGSNQPQHF,TGTGCCAGCAGCTTAGTCGCGACAGGGTCCAATCAGCCCCAGCATTTT
TRBJ1-2,TRBV15,.,.,CATSRVGSGGPGYTF,TGTGCCACCAGCAGGGTAGGCTCCGGGGGACCTGGCTACACCTTC
TRBJ1-1,TRBV5-1,.,.,CASSLRAGVNTEAFF,TGCGCCAGCAGCTTGCGGGCAGGGGTGAACACTGAAGCTTTCTTT
TRBJ2-7,TRBV10-3,.,TRBD1,CAISEQTGMSSYEQYF,TGTGCCATCAGTGAGCAGACAGGGATGAGCTCCTACGAGCAGTACTTC
TRBJ1-2,TRBV27,.,.,CASSGEKGVKYGYTF,TGTGCCAGCAGTGGGGAAAAGGGGGTTAAGTATGGCTACACCTTC
TRBJ2-1,TRBV18,.,.,CASSPLDYNSYNEQFF,TGTGCCAGCTCACCATTGGACTACAACTCCTACAATGAGCAGTTCTTC
TRBJ2-5,TRBV5-1,.,TRBD2,CASSRQRGQETQYF,TGCGCCAGCAGCCGACAGCGGGGACAAGAGACCCAGTACTTC
TRBJ1-5,TRBV10-3,.,.,CAISEVVMSSVNQPQHF,TGTGCCATCAGTGAGGTAGTGATGTCCAGCGTCAATCAGCCCCAGCATTTT
TRBJ2-7,TRBV7-9,.,.,CASSFHSWAGPGGYEQYF,TGTGCCAGCAGCTTTCATTCATGGGCAGGGCCTGGCGGCTACGAGCAGTACTTC
TRBJ1-3,TRBV7-9,.,TRBD1,CASSVGTGGNTIYF,TGTGCCAGCAGCGTAGGGACAGGGGGAAACACCATATATTTT
TRBJ1-2,TRBV6-5,.,TRBD1,CASRQGGPNGYTF,TGTGCCAGTCGACAGGGCGGTCCCAATGGCTACACCTTC
TRBJ1-1,TRBV19,.,.,CASEAGGPEAFF,TGTGCCAGTGAAGCGGGGGGGCCTGAAGCTTTCTTT
TRBJ1-2,TRBV5-4,.,TRBD1,CASSSRTGNPSAGYTF,TGTGCCAGCAGCTCCCGGACAGGGAATCCCTCGGCGGGCTACACCTTC
TRBJ1-5,TRBV10-3,.,TRBD1,CAISESTGNNQPQHF,TGTGCCATCAGTGAGTCGACAGGGAACAATCAGCCCCAGCATTTT
TRBJ1-1,TRBV27,.,.,CASSSGQMIDNTEAFF,TGTGCCAGCAGTTCGGGACAAATGATAGATAACACTGAAGCTTTCTTT
TRBJ2-3,TRBV7-6,.,TRBD2,CASSLVAGGTDTQYF,TGTGCCAGCAGCTTAGTAGCGGGGGGCACAGATACGCAGTATTTT
TRBJ1-2,TRBV27,.,TRBD1,CASSYGTGSGYGYTF,TGTGCCAGCAGTTATGGGACAGGTTCGGGATATGGCTACACCTTC
TRBJ2-7,TRBV15,.,TRBD1,CATSRGTGQGYEQYF,TGTGCCACCAGCAGAGGGACGGGACAGGGCTACGAGCAGTACTTC
TRBJ2-3,TRBV6-5,.,TRBD1,CASSPGTGLDTQYF,TGTGCCAGCAGTCCCGGGACAGGTCTAGATACGCAGTATTTT
TRBJ1-3,TRBV29-1,.,.,CSVVAHSGNTIYF,TGCAGCGTTGTAGCACATTCTGGAAACACCATATATTTT
TRBJ2-7,TRBV29-1,.,.,CSARVGFLSYEQYF,TGCAGCGCCCGGGTAGGTTTCCTCTCCTACGAGCAGTACTTC